The clone carrying this TCR beta chain was detected only a few times. What it binds is unknown. This record comes from a study of tumor-infiltrating lymphocytes in primary liver carcinoma. Study background: The patients comprised men and women between the ages of 30 and 69 years. Findings and caveats of the study: Relative to blood, tumors carried a significantly larger fraction of the repertoire in their top 250 clones (p = 0.039). Paired tumor-adjacent and tumor-blood samples overlapped less than tumor region pairs did.

The CDR3 has 14 residues. Germline-derived CDR1 and CDR2 are MDHEN and SYDVKM. V lost 5 bases and J lost 0, with 11 bases in between. Unsorted whole blood yielded blood RNA, and germline DNA was extracted as well. Patients showed chronic HBV infection and an absence of prior treatment. Total RNA (roughly 540 ng) served as template for TCR beta cDNA synthesis primed by a constant-region primer. Three-round nested multiplex PCR performed with slightly modified ARM-PCR produced the TCR beta libraries. TRBV1-TRBV30 forward primers paired with a C-beta reverse primer were used in the first two PCR rounds, which ran roughly 9 cycles each. From the multiplex PCR reads, TCRdb called clonotypes with MiXCR, one entry per CDR3 protein. This table holds 250,000 to 400,000 distinct CDR3 sequences, 65% found once.

Sample: peripheral blood. The receptor was isolated from a man aged 40-49 years with primary liver carcinoma and hepatitis B virus infection. The rearrangement links TRBV28 to TRBJ2-7, with TRBD1 as a possible D gene (5 bases). CDR3 nucleotides: TGTGCCAGCAGTCCGACAGCGATCTCCTACGAGCAGTACTTC. It is translated as CASSPTAISYEQYF.